This entry describes one T cell receptor beta chain. The specificity of this receptor is unknown. No quality values exist for individual bases; no much larger clone is one base distant. The data derive from a study of follicular helper T cells after annual influenza vaccination (dated by TCRdb to about 2017). With regard to the full study: After each seasonal influenza vaccination, blood was collected on days 0, 7 and 28. Multi-year samples were available from six subjects, with four subjects covering two vaccination seasons and two subjects covering three seasons. The 2013-2014 samples were cryopreserved, while the 2015 samples were processed right after collection. One week after vaccination, a second recruited cohort of roughly twelve subjects (Table S1) displayed a similar ICOS+CD38+ cTfh response. To study recall of cTfh clones, some subjects were followed across successive annual vaccinations spanning the 2013-2014, 2014-2015 and 2015-2016 seasons. Broader findings and caveats from the paper: ICOS+CD38+ cTfh clonality correlated with the frequency of that population, and its change correlated with the change in circulating plasmablast frequency. With successive annual vaccinations, a recurrent oligoclonal ICOS+CD38+ cTfh response was recalled, and this response contained tetramer and AIM influenza-specific clonotypes. Day 7 ICOS+CD38+ clones were most often found later in ICOS-CD38- cTfh, suggesting that subset may serve as a memory reservoir. Because only about 9.5-22% of the analyzed cells gave productive TCRB sequences, there was no way to sample rare clonotypes.

The germline V gene sets CDR1 to MNHNS and CDR2 to SASEGT. At the junction V is shortened by 2 bases and J by 1 base; bases outside the gene matches: 3. Its CDR3 holds 15 amino acids, cysteine through phenylalanine. Only the CDR3 portion is preserved as DNA: 45 bases, with reading frame beginning at the first base. The library came from the immunoSEQ multiplex PCR assay. Adaptive Biotechnologies handled the TCRB amplification, library preparation, sequencing and preliminary bioinformatics at Survey level resolution. For TCRB sequencing, genomic DNA from sorted cTfh populations was amplified by multiplex PCR. On the study's bioinformatics: In R, clonality was calculated as 1 minus the normalized Shannon entropy, and the Gini index was computed using the R package ineq. To get the overlap score, the summed counts of shared sequences were divided by the total counts of all sequences in both of the compared samples. Shared-clonotype significance used Fisher's exact test assuming a theoretical repertoire of 10^7 TCRB sequences. TCRdb obtained this table from immuneACCESS and retained in-frame rearrangements with V and J assigned. These tables miss some clones; where compared with another copy, unresolved V genes account for less than half of the shortfall, and the remainder is unexplained. V, J and clone size derive from that table, while D and trimming were established from the DNA sequence. The sample data list 27,000 or so clones, and more than 80% of these were observed just once. The ten largest clones add up to approximately 1.1% of the sample.

The time point label on this specimen signifies: 2014-2015 season, pre-vaccination. Adults were given seasonal inactivated influenza vaccine (Fluvarix), and sorted blood CD4 subsets were followed by TCRB sequencing before and after vaccination. To be eligible, subjects had to be community-dwelling and could not have received an influenza vaccine during the previous 6 months. Reasons for exclusion included contraindications to influenza vaccine, substance abuse, HIV/AIDS, active malignancy, immunomodulatory medication, and active illness such as respiratory infection. Per time point, between about 40 and 110 mL of blood was sampled. Circulating Tfh were defined as non-naive CD4+CXCR5+PD-1+ cells, and these cells were sorted into ICOS+CD38+ and ICOS-CD38- fractions. Either Ficoll-Paque PLUS or SepMate separation was used to isolate PBMC. Before DNA extraction, cell subsets were sorted from PBMC on a BD FACS Aria.

The clonotype comes from an adult who received the influenza vaccine. The starting material was CXCR5+ CD38- circulating T follicular helper cells from blood, obtained on the day of influenza vaccination. According to the study, the label for this sample's cell subset or site signals: circulating Tfh, non-naive CD4+CXCR5+PD-1+ (ICOS+CD38+ or ICOS-CD38-). Recombination connected TRBV6-1 to TRBJ2-3; 7 bases in the junction line up with TRBD2. The nucleotides are TGTGCCAGCAGTGAAAACGCGGGGGGCACAGATACGCAGTATTTT. It specifies CASSENAGGTDTQYF.